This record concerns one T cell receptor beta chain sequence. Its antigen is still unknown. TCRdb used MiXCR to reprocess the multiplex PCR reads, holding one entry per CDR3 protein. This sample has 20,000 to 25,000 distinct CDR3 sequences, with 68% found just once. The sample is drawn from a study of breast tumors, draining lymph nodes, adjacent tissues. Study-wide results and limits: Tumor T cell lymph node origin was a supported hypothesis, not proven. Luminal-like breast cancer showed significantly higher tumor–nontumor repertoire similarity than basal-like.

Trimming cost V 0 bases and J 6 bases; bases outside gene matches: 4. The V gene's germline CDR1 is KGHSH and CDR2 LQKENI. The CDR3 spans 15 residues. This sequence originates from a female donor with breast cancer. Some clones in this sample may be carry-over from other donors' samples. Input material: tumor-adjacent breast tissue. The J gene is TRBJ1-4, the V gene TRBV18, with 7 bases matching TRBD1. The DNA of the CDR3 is TGTGCCAGCTCACCACCCCGAGGGGGCGATGAAAAACTGTTTTTT. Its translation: CASSPPRGGDEKLFF.